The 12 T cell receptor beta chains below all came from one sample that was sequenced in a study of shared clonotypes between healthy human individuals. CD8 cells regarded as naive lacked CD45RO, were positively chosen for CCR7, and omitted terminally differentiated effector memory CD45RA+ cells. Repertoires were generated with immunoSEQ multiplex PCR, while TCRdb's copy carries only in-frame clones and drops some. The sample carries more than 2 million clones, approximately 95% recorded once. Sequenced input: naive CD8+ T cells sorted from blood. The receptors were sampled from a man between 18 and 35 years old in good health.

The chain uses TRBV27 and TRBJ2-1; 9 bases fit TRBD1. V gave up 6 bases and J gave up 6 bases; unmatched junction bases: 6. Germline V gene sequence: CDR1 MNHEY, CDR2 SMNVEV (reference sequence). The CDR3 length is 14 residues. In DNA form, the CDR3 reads TGTGCCAGCAGGGGGACAGGGTCCGTCAATGAGCAGTTCTTC. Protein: CASRGTGSVNEQFF.

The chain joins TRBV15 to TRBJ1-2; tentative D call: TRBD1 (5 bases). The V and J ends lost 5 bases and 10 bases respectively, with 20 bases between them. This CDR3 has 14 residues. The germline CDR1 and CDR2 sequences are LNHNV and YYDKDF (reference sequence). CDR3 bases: TGTGCCACCAGCCCCGGCAGACAGATAAGCTTCTACACCTTC. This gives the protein CATSPGRQISFYTF.

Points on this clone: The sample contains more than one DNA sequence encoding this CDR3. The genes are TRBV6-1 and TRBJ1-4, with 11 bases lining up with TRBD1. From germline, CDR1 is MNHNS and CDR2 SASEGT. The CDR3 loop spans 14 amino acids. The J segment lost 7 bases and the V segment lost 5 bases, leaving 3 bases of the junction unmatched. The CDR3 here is CASSTGQGGEKLFF. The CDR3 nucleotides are TGTGCCAGCAGTACGGGACAGGGGGGTGAAAAACTGTTTTTT.

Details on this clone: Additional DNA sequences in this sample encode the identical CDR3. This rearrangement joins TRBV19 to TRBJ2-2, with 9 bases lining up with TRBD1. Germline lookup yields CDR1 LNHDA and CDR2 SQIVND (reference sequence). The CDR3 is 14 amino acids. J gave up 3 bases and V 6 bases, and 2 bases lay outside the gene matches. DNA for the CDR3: TGTGCCAGTAGACGGGACAGGGACACCGGGGAGCTGTTTTTT. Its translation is CASRRDRDTGELFF.

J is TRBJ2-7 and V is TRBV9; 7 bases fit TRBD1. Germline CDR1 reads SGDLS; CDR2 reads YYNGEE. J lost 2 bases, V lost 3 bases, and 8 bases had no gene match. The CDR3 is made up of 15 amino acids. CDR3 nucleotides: TGTGCCAGCAGCGAACAGGGGTTAGGCGCCTACGAGCAGTACTTC. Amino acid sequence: CASSEQGLGAYEQYF.

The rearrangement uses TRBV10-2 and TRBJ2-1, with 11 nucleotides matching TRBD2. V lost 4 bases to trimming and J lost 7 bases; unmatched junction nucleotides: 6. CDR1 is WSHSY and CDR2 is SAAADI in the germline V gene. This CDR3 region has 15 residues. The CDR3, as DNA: TGCGCCAGCAGTGCGGTAGCGGGAGGGCCTAATGAGCAGTTCTTC. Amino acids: CASSAVAGGPNEQFF.

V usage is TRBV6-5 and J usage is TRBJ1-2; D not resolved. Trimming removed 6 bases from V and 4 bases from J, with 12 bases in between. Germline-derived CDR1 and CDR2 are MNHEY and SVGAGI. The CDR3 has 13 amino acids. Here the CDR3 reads CASRASESYGYTF. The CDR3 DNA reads TGTGCCAGCAGGGCCTCGGAGTCCTATGGCTACACCTTC.

The CDR3 reads CASSQDPQGYEQYF. For the CDR3, the DNA is TGCGCCAGCAGCCAAGACCCGCAGGGATACGAGCAGTACTTC. The genes are TRBV4-1 and TRBJ2-5; maybe TRBD1 (5 bases). The J call is doubtful: the DNA matches TRBJ2-7 better. This CDR3 comprises 14 residues. Germline CDR1 is MGHRA and CDR2 is YSYEKL.

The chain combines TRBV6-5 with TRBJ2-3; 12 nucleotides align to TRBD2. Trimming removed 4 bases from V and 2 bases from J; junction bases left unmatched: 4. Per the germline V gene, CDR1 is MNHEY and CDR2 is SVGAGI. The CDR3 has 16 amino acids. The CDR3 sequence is CASSLLAGGPTDTQYF. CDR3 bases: TGTGCCAGCAGTTTACTAGCGGGAGGACCCACAGATACGCAGTATTTT.

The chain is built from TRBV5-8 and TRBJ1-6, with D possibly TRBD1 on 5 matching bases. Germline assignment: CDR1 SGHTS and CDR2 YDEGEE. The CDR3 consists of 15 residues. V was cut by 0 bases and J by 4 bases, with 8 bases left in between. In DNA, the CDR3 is TGTGCCAGCAGCTTGGGGCAGGGTTATAATTCACCCCTCCACTTT. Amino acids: CASSLGQGYNSPLHF.

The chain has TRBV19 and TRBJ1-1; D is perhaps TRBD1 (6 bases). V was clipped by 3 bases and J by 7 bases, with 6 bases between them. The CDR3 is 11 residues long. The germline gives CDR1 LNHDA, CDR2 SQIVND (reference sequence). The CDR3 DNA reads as TGTGCCAGTAGTATGACAGGTGAAGCTTTCTTT. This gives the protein CASSMTGEAFF.

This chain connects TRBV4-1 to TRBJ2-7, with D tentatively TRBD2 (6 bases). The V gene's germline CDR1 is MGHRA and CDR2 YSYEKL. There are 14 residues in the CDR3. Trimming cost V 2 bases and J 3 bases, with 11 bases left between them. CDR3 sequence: CASSQTHSGYEQYF. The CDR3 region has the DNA TGCGCCAGCAGCCAAACGCATAGCGGCTACGAGCAGTACTTC.